The 30 T cell receptor beta chains given below trace back to one sample, sequenced in a study of CD8+ T cells in alopecia areata. Treatment: oral pan-JAK inhibitor, 5-10 mg twice daily. RNA extraction and reverse transcription yielded cDNA as sequencing template. Libraries were prepared by immunoSEQ multiplex PCR; TCRdb keeps only in-frame clonotypes and omits some of them. Of 200,000 to 250,000 clones listed, 35% to 45% are singletons. Sequenced material: CD4+ T cells sorted from blood, taken at approximately week 30, from a patient treated with tofacitinib. The source is a human donor with alopecia areata.

The chain couples TRBV29-1 to TRBJ1-1; no clear D gene. With 4 bases removed from V and 3 bases from J, the gap between germline ends came to 6 bases. The CDR3 has 11 residues. The germline V gene encodes CDR1 SQVTM and CDR2 ANQGSEA. The CDR3 here is CSVAIHTEAFF. CDR3 nucleotides: TGCAGCGTTGCCATCCACACTGAAGCTTTCTTT.

This clone has a handful of counts. CDR3 DNA: TGTGCCAGCAGTCCCGCTAGCGGAATCTCCTACAATGAGCAGTTCTTC. Its protein product is CASSPASGISYNEQFF. This chain uses TRBV27 with TRBJ2-1; TRBD2 aligns across 7 bases. V dropped 5 bases and J dropped 0; count of bases not matched to a gene: 7. CDR1 is MNHEY, CDR2 SMNVEV, per germline (reference sequence). The CDR3 sequence is 16 residues long.

This sequence joins TRBV4-2 and TRBJ2-5, with a tentative D call TRBD2 (6 bases). Trimming shortened V by 5 bases and J by 3 bases, and 19 bases separated the two germline ends. CDR3 size: 16 residues. CDR1 is LGHNA and CDR2 is YNFKEQ in the germline V gene. CDR3: CASSWKTGTFKETQYF. The DNA for the CDR3 is TGTGCCAGCAGCTGGAAAACCGGGACTTTTAAAGAGACCCAGTACTTC.

The chain joins TRBV7-9 to TRBJ1-5; 8 bases fit TRBD1. The CDR3 extends over 18 amino acids. From germline, CDR1 is SEHNR and CDR2 FQNEAQ (reference sequence). Trimming took 5 bases from V and 0 from J; bases not matched to a gene: 12. This CDR3 is CASSLGGRTGYSNQPQHF. Written as DNA, the CDR3 is TGTGCCAGCAGCCTCGGGGGGAGGACAGGGTATAGCAATCAGCCCCAGCATTTT.

The chain couples TRBV2 to TRBJ2-1; a weak D match, TRBD2 (6 bases). Germline V gives CDR1 SNHLY, CDR2 FYNNEI. With 4 bases removed from V and 14 bases from J, the gap between germline ends came to 12 bases. The CDR3 runs to 11 residues. CDR3 residues: CASSGRDGKFF. The CDR3 coding sequence is TGTGCCAGCAGTGGGCGGGACGGAAAGTTCTTC.

This clone came up a few times. This sequence joins TRBV19 and TRBJ1-1; no clear D gene. Germline V gene lookup returns CDR1 LNHDA and CDR2 SQIVND (reference sequence). V was shortened by 0 bases and J by 0 bases, with 11 bases between the two germline ends. The CDR3 is 16 residues long. The CDR3 sequence: CASSIEPARVNTEAFF. The CDR3 DNA sequence: TGTGCCAGTAGTATAGAACCGGCCAGAGTGAACACTGAAGCTTTCTTT.

The CDR3: CASSSEAKNIQYF. The CDR3 DNA is TGTGCCAGCAGCTCAGAGGCCAAAAACATTCAGTACTTC. This chain connects TRBV7-9 to TRBJ2-4, with D unresolved. The CDR3 loop spans 13 amino acids. The V end was cut by 4 bases, the J end by 1 base, with 5 bases between. Germline CDR1 is SEHNR and CDR2 is FQNEAQ (reference sequence).

The chain carries TRBV4-2 and TRBJ2-1; D is uncertain. Trimming pared 4 bases from V and 3 bases from J, leaving 22 bases between. The CDR3 has 18 amino acids. CDR1 is LGHNA and CDR2 is YNFKEQ in the germline V gene. The CDR3 bases are TGTGCCAGCAGCCCGAGGTGGGTTCTCACGCCCGACTACAATGAGCAGTTCTTC. It specifies CASSPRWVLTPDYNEQFF.

On this clone itself: Distinct nucleotide sequences in the sample also encode this CDR3. This sequence joins TRBV30 and TRBJ2-5; 10 bases line up with TRBD2. With 2 bases clipped from V and 7 bases from J, the junction kept 7 bases outside the gene matches. This CDR3 spans 14 amino acids. The V gene's germline CDR1 is GTSNPN and CDR2 SVGIG (reference sequence). CDR3 amino acids: CAWSQAGGIGTQYF. The CDR3 bases are TGTGCCTGGAGTCAAGCGGGGGGGATCGGGACCCAGTACTTC.

J is TRBJ2-1 and V is TRBV2, with TRBD2 matching over 8 bases. V shed 7 bases, J shed 8 bases, and the junction held 13 bases outside the gene matches. The CDR3 runs 15 residues. Germline V gives CDR1 SNHLY, CDR2 FYNNEI. CDR3 sequence reads: CASKKEAGVTHEQFF. In DNA form, the CDR3 reads TGTGCCAGCAAAAAGGAAGCGGGAGTAACCCATGAGCAGTTCTTC.

The rearrangement uses TRBV7-9 and TRBJ2-3; tentatively, D is TRBD2 (5 bases). The CDR3 sequence is 13 residues long. Germline loops: CDR1 SEHNR, CDR2 FQNEAQ (reference sequence). The ends were cut back, 5 bases at V and 2 bases at J, with 8 bases in the middle. CDR3 nucleotides: TGTGCCAGCAGCACCCGGGACACAGATACGCAGTATTTT. This sequence encodes CASSTRDTDTQYF.

The chain carries TRBV5-4 and TRBJ1-1; the D gene is possibly TRBD1 (6 bases). The CDR3 consists of 15 residues. Germline lookup yields CDR1 SGHNT and CDR2 YYREEE (reference sequence). V dropped 0 bases and J dropped 8 bases, with 17 bases sitting between them. Written as DNA, the CDR3 is TGTGCCAGCAGCTTGGCCAACGCCCCGGGGGGCGAAGCTTTCTTT. Its protein product is CASSLANAPGGEAFF.

The chain combines TRBV11-1 with TRBJ2-1, with D maybe TRBD2 (5 bases). V was trimmed by 5 bases and J by 4 bases, leaving 12 bases between them. The CDR3 covers 14 residues. Germline V gene sequence: CDR1 SGHAT, CDR2 FQDESV (reference sequence). The CDR3 bases are TGTGCCAGCAGCCCCAGAGGGTCTTACAATGAGCAGTTCTTC. Protein sequence: CASSPRGSYNEQFF.

DNA of the CDR3: TGTGCCAGCAGCCCTACACAGGGTAGATTGGAGACCCAGTACTTC. Residues: CASSPTQGRLETQYF. The V gene is TRBV7-9, the J gene TRBJ2-5; tentative D call: TRBD1 (6 bases). CDR3 size: 15 residues. Trimming stripped 5 bases from V and 5 bases from J, with 18 bases between. Germline V CDR1 and CDR2: SEHNR, FQNEAQ (reference sequence).

This chain connects TRBV30 to TRBJ1-2; 9 bases are a match to TRBD1. The CDR3 is 11 residues long. Looked up from germline, CDR1 is GTSNPN and CDR2 is SVGIG (reference sequence). V trimming: 7 bases; J trimming: 4 bases; junction bases outside the gene matches: 1. This CDR3 reads CALTGGYGYTF. The CDR3 DNA reads TGTGCCTTGACAGGGGGCTATGGCTACACCTTC.

The rearrangement links TRBV20-1 to TRBJ1-5, with D unclear. Germline V lookup: CDR1 DFQATT, CDR2 SNEGSKA (reference sequence). The CDR3 covers 10 residues. Trimming took 5 bases from V and 6 from J, leaving 5 bases between them. CDR3 sequence: CSAPGQPQHF. The CDR3 bases are TGCAGTGCTCCCGGTCAGCCCCAGCATTTT.

This clone was seen more than once but under ten times. This chain links TRBV5-6 with TRBJ1-5; no firm D call. CDR3 length: 13 residues. Trimming shortened V by 1 base and J by 6 bases, and 8 bases separated the two germline ends. CDR1 is SGHDT, CDR2 YYEEEE, per germline. CDR3 in DNA: TGTGCCAGCAGCTTGAGAAGGGTTCAGCCCCAGCATTTT. This codes for CASSLRRVQPQHF.

This chain uses TRBV5-4 with TRBJ1-6; TRBD1 is a possible D gene (5 bases). This CDR3 has 15 amino acids. Germline CDR1 and CDR2: SGHNT and YYREEE (reference sequence). The V gene lost 0 bases and the J gene lost 5 bases, with 9 bases spanning the gap. The CDR3 here is CASSLGGTNNSPLHF. CDR3 DNA: TGTGCCAGCAGCTTGGGAGGGACGAATAATTCACCCCTCCACTTT.

This clone was seen more than once but under ten times. J is TRBJ1-1 and V is TRBV4-1; D remains unclear. The CDR3 sequence is 17 residues long. Per germline, CDR1 MGHRA and CDR2 YSYEKL. Trimming pared 1 base from V and 4 bases from J, leaving 19 bases between. The CDR3: CASSQVKLGPMATEAFF. The CDR3 DNA reads TGCGCCAGCAGCCAAGTGAAGTTAGGCCCCATGGCCACTGAAGCTTTCTTT.

V is TRBV6-5 and J is TRBJ1-6; tentative D call: TRBD1 (6 bases). Germline V lookup: CDR1 MNHEY, CDR2 SVGAGI. The CDR3 runs 12 residues. Trimming took 4 bases from V and 9 from J, leaving 7 bases between them. CDR3 amino acids: CASSSDSSPLHF. The CDR3 region has the DNA TGTGCCAGCAGTTCGGACAGTTCACCCCTCCACTTT.

In its sample, this clone was seen once. The chain has TRBV2 and TRBJ2-5; tentatively, D is TRBD1 (6 bases). V was trimmed by 3 bases and J by 5 bases, leaving 10 bases between them. The CDR3 runs to 13 residues. Germline CDR1 reads SNHLY; CDR2 reads FYNNEI. The CDR3 region has the DNA TGTGCCAGCAGTGAGGGGGCCCGGGAGACCCAGTACTTC. Encoded protein: CASSEGARETQYF.

The genes are TRBV27 and TRBJ2-7; the D is unclear. V dropped 5 bases and J dropped 6 bases, with 17 bases sitting between them. The CDR3 runs 14 residues. Germline V gene sequence: CDR1 MNHEY, CDR2 SMNVEV (reference sequence). CDR3 bases: TGTGCCAGCAGTCCACGAGCTGTCCGGTCCGAGCAGTACTTC. Translation gives CASSPRAVRSEQYF.

This chain uses TRBV29-1 with TRBJ2-5, with D possibly matching TRBD2 (5 bases). Germline lookup yields CDR1 SQVTM and CDR2 ANQGSEA. This CDR3 spans 12 amino acids. Trimming removed 3 bases at V and 5 bases at J, with 10 bases between. The CDR3 region is CSVEGGWETQYF. CDR3 nucleotides: TGCAGCGTTGAGGGCGGGTGGGAGACCCAGTACTTC.

V usage is TRBV2 and J usage is TRBJ2-3; 11 bases line up with TRBD2. Trimming at V came to 4 bases and at J to 2 bases, leaving 2 bases not matched to a gene. Looked up from germline, CDR1 is SNHLY and CDR2 is FYNNEI. The CDR3 extends over 15 amino acids. In nucleotides, the CDR3 is TGTGCCAGCAGTGCGACTAGCGGGGCCACAGATACGCAGTATTTT. This sequence encodes CASSATSGATDTQYF.

This clone was recorded a few times. The chain joins TRBV28 to TRBJ2-7; 12 positions agree with TRBD1. With V trimmed by 5 bases and J by 7 bases, 9 bases remained unmatched. The CDR3 runs to 15 residues. Per germline, CDR1 MDHEN and CDR2 SYDVKM. CDR3 region: CASSLSGTGGGEQYF. DNA for the CDR3: TGTGCCAGCAGTCTCTCCGGGACAGGGGGCGGTGAGCAGTACTTC.

The J gene is TRBJ2-7, the V gene TRBV9; TRBD2 matches at 8 bases. The CDR3 is 16 amino acids. The V gene's germline CDR1 is SGDLS and CDR2 YYNGEE. J was trimmed by 2 bases and V by 5 bases; bases with no gene match: 12. In DNA form, the CDR3 reads TGTGCCAGCAGTTTACGGGGGGTAGCGGGACCCTACGAGCAGTACTTC. Amino acid sequence: CASSLRGVAGPYEQYF.

This clone was found a few times. The chain combines TRBV29-1 with TRBJ1-2; the D gene is possibly TRBD1 (6 bases). Trimming removed 7 bases at V and 2 bases at J, with 8 bases between. This CDR3 region has 11 residues. Germline values: CDR1 SQVTM, CDR2 ANQGSEA. In nucleotides, the CDR3 is TGCAGCGCCGGGACAAACTATGGCTACACCTTC. Encoded protein: CSAGTNYGYTF.

This clone was detected only a few times. The chain uses TRBV9 and TRBJ2-1; D unresolved. Germline values: CDR1 SGDLS, CDR2 YYNGEE. This CDR3 has 15 residues. Deletions cut 4 bases from V and 4 bases from J, with 15 bases between. CDR3 sequence: CASSPDSGRYNEQFF. CDR3 coding DNA: TGTGCCAGCAGCCCAGACTCTGGGCGTTACAATGAGCAGTTCTTC.

The chain couples TRBV4-1 to TRBJ2-1; 10 bases are a match to TRBD2. CDR1 is MGHRA and CDR2 is YSYEKL in the germline V gene. This CDR3 has 18 amino acids. V trimming: 2 bases; J trimming: 9 bases; junction bases outside the gene matches: 16. The CDR3 reads CASSQPRRRLAGVSEQFF. DNA of the CDR3: TGCGCCAGCAGCCAACCCAGGCGCCGGCTAGCGGGAGTAAGTGAGCAGTTCTTC.

This clone was observed a few times. The genes are TRBV25-1 and TRBJ2-2; no clear D. Germline V gene sequence: CDR1 MGHDK, CDR2 SYGVNS. The CDR3 totals 16 residues. Trimming pared 1 base from V and 5 bases from J, leaving 14 bases between. CDR3 loop: CASSEFVGMITGELFF. CDR3 DNA: TGTGCCAGCAGTGAATTCGTTGGGATGATAACCGGGGAGCTGTTTTTT.